This section outlines one T cell receptor (beta chain) sequence together with its context. Its antigen is not identified. The PCR contained 60 Vbeta and 13 Jbeta primers. Repertoires were generated with immunoSEQ multiplex PCR, while TCRdb's copy carries only in-frame clones and drops some. The sample lists about 130,000 clones, 74% occurring once. The data stem from a study of cytomegalovirus exposure and HLA in healthy donors. Study information: Genetic ancestry analysis placed approximately 80% of the roughly 400 donors that were genotyped in the Caucasian-associated cluster. General study findings and limits: Cytomegalovirus association was assigned to about 150 TCR beta chains. Most observed TCR sequences were rare, whereas some public TCRs were detected in many donors.

In germline, CDR1 is ENHRY, CDR2 SYGVKD. The ends lost 3 bases at V and 0 bases at J; junction bases unmatched: 10. The CDR3 consists of 18 residues. What was sequenced was PBMCs. The TCR comes from a woman aged 45-65 years in good health and CMV-seropositive. The chain links TRBV10-3 to TRBJ1-2, with 10 bases matching TRBD1. CDR3 DNA sequence: TGTGCCATCAGTGACACCAGACAGGGGGCGGAAACTAACTATGGCTACACCTTC. Amino acids: CAISDTRQGAETNYGYTF.